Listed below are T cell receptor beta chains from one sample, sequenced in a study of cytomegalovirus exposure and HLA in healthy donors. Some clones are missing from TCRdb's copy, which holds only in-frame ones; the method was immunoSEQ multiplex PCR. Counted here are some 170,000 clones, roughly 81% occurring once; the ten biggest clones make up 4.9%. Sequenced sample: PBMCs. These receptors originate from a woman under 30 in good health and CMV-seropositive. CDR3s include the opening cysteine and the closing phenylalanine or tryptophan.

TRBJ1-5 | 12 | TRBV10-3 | CATRRQGQPQHF
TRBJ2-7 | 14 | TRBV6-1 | CASSTDRAIGEQYF
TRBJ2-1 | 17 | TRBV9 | CASSAGIVGASYNEQFF
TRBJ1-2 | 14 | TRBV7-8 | CASSLTTGTDLYTF
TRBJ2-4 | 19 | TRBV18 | CASSPPGLAGLLAKNIQYF
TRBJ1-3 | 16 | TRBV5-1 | CASSLSGSSSGNTIYF
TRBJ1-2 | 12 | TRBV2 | CASSLSNYGYTF
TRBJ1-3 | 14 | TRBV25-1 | CASSPETEMRTIYF
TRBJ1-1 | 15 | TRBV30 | CAWSVGGSMNTEAFF
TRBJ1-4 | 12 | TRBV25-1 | CASVDWGGKLFF
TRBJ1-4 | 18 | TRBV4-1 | CASSLLGAWGGTNKKLFF
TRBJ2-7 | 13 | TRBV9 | CASSASERDEQYF
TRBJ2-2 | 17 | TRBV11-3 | CASSSSPGLMVTGELFF
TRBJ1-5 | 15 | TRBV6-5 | CASSTGTDKYQPQHF
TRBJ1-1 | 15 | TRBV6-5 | CASSYSRGGGTEAFF